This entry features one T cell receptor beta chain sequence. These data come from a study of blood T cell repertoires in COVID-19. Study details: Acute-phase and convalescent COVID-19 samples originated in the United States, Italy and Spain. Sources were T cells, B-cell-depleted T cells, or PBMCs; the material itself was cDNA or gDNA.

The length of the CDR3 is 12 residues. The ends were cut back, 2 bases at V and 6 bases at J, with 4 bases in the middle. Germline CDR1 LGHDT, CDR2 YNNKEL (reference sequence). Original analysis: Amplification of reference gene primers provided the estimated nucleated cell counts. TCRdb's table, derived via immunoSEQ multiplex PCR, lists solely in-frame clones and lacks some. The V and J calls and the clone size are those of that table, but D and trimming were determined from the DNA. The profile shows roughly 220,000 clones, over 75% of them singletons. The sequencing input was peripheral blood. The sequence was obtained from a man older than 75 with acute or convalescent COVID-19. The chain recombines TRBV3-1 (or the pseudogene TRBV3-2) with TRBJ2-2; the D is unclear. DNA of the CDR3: TGTGCCAGCAGCCAACCCTCCGGGGAGCTGTTTTTT. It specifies CASSQPSGELFF.